The source of this T cell receptor (beta chain) is a study of T cell responses to AZD1222 COVID-19 vaccine. Study-level results: Unmutated variant regions are reportedly the target of nearly half of TCRs that are spike-specific. Donors were chiefly white British, with a greater number of females, and clonal diversity was perhaps underestimated. Seropositivity was recorded at baseline in only a handful of AZD1222 recipients. There were repertoire samples only from the period after the peak T cell response.

Sequencing was performed with immunoSEQ multiplex PCR; in TCRdb, only in-frame clones are kept and a portion is missing. Seen here are 95,000 to 130,000 clones, over 75% observed once, and the top ten hold roughly 3.9%. With 1 base removed from V and 0 bases from J, the gap between germline ends came to 6 bases. The germline gives CDR1 MGHRA, CDR2 YSYEKL. This CDR3 has 14 residues. This clone has just one count. The antigen is unknown. This specimen consisted of peripheral blood, obtained on day 0 of MenACWY control vaccination. V usage is TRBV4-1 and J usage is TRBJ1-1; D not resolved. The receptor's source is an adult in good health. The CDR3 here is CASSQGPMNTEAFF. The CDR3 nucleotides are TGCGCCAGCAGCCAAGGGCCGATGAACACTGAAGCTTTCTTT.